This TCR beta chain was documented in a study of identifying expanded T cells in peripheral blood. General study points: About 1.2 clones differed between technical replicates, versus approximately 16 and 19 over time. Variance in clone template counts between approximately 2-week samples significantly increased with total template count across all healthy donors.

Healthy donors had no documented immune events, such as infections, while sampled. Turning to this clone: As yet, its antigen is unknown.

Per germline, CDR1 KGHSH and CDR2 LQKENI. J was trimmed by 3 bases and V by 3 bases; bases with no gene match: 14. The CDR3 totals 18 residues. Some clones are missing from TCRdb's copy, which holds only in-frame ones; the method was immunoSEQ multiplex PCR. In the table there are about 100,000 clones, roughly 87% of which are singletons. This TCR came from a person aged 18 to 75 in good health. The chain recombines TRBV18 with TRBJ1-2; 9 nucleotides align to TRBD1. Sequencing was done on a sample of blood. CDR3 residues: CASSPIQGAQSGDYGYTF. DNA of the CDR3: TGTGCCAGCTCACCTATACAGGGGGCGCAGAGTGGCGACTATGGCTACACCTTC.